Listed below are T cell receptor beta chains from one sample, sequenced in a study of Graves' ophthalmopathy and Graves' hyperthyroidism. TCRdb called the multiplex PCR reads again in MiXCR, with one record for every CDR3 protein. In the table there are 340,000 or so distinct CDR3 sequences, about a sixth of which are singletons. Material for sequencing was peripheral blood. All receptors come from an adult man with Graves' ophthalmopathy. The CDR3 runs from the conserved cysteine through the conserved F or W. A D gene is named only where the DNA matches it firmly. Rows may omit the clone size; those that give it use once, few, many or a size class.

V	D	size	J	DNA	CDR3
TRBV24-1	-	many	TRBJ2-7	TGTGCCACCAGTGATCCGATCTCCTACGAGCAGTACTTC	CATSDPISYEQYF
TRBV6-5	-	many	TRBJ1-3	TGTGCCAGCAGTTACTCGAGGGGGGGCGGAAACACCATATATTTT	CASSYSRGGGNTIYF
TRBV4-3	-	many	TRBJ2-7	TGCGCCAGCAGCCAAGTGGGACTTGGCTCCTACGAGCAGTACTTC	CASSQVGLGSYEQYF
TRBV6-2/TRBV6-3	TRBD1	many	TRBJ2-5	TGTGCCAGCAGTCGGACAGGGGGCGCGGATTTTCTTGAGACCCAGTACTTC	CASSRTGGADFLETQYF
TRBV20-1	-	many	TRBJ2-7	TGCAGTGCTAGAGATACGGGACGTATCTTCTCCCGGAGATCCTACGAGCAGTACTTC	CSARDTGRIFSRRSYEQYF
TRBV2	-	many	TRBJ2-5	TGTGCCAGCAGTTACAGGAACTGGTACCAAGAGACCCAGTACTTC	CASSYRNWYQETQYF
TRBV20-1	TRBD2	many	TRBJ2-7	TGCAGTGCTAGGGGGGGGACTAGCGAGACCTACGAGCAGTACTTC	CSARGGTSETYEQYF
TRBV10-3	-	many	TRBJ2-7	TGTGCCATCAGTCAAGGGGGGGGTAGCTCCTACGAGCAGTACTTC	CAISQGGGSSYEQYF
TRBV12-3/TRBV12-4	-	many	TRBJ1-2	TGTGCCAGCAGTATAACCCCGGCCTCTTATGGGGGCTACACCTTC	CASSITPASYGGYTF
TRBV2	TRBD2	many	TRBJ2-7	TGTGCCAGCAGTGAGCCTAGCGGGAGGGCCTCCTACGAGCAGTACTTC	CASSEPSGRASYEQYF
TRBV2	-	many	TRBJ2-7	TGTGCCAGCAGTGAAGCTTGGGCGGGTGGCTCCTACGAGCAGTACTTC	CASSEAWAGGSYEQYF
TRBV20-1	TRBD2	-	TRBJ2-5	TGCAGTGCTAGGGGGACTAGCTGGGAGACCCAGTACTTC	CSARGTSWETQYF
TRBV19	TRBD1	many	TRBJ2-2	TGTGCCAGTTCAACAGGGGTAGGGACCGGGGAGCTGTTTTTT	CASSTGVGTGELFF
TRBV6-2/TRBV6-3	-	many	TRBJ2-7	TGTGCCAGCAGTTACTTGGGGGTAAGCTACGAGCAGTACTTC	CASSYLGVSYEQYF
TRBV6-1	TRBD1	many	TRBJ2-5	TGTGCCAGCAGTGCAGGGGGCTTCCAAGAGACCCAGTACTTC	CASSAGGFQETQYF
TRBV20-1	TRBD1	many	TRBJ1-2	TGCAGTGCTACAGAGTATTCCAGGGGGGGGGGTGGCTACACCTTC	CSATEYSRGGGGYTF
TRBV27	-	many	TRBJ2-7	TGTGCCAGCAGCCCGGGCATCTACGAGCAGTACTTC	CASSPGIYEQYF
TRBV18	-	-	TRBJ2-3	TGTGCCAGCTCACCAATGCAGGGGCATGATACGCAGTATTTT	CASSPMQGHDTQYF
TRBV6-1	-	many	TRBJ2-7	TGTGCCAGCAGTGAAGCGTACGGGTTTTGGAGCTCCTACGAGCAGTACTTC	CASSEAYGFWSSYEQYF
TRBV28	TRBD1	many	TRBJ2-7	TGTGCCAGCAGACTGGACAGGGGGCTCCACGAGCAGTACTTC	CASRLDRGLHEQYF
TRBV28	-	many	TRBJ2-7	TGTGCCAGCAGTGCACCGGGAGTATACGAGCAGTACTTC	CASSAPGVYEQYF
TRBV24-1	-	many	TRBJ2-5	TGTGCCACCAGTGATATGTCCCGAGAGACCCAGTACTTC	CATSDMSRETQYF
TRBV5-1	TRBD1	many	TRBJ2-5	TGCGCCAGCAGCTTGGCCGAGACAGGGATCCAAGAGACCCAGTACTTC	CASSLAETGIQETQYF
TRBV5-1	-	-	TRBJ2-7	TGCGCCAGCAGTATAGACAGCTACGAGCAGTACTTC	CASSIDSYEQYF
TRBV18	TRBD1	few	TRBJ2-1	TGTGCCAGCTCACCGGACAGGGACAATGAGCAGTTCTTC	CASSPDRDNEQFF
TRBV20-1	-	many	TRBJ1-5	TGCAGTGCAGCTGACGGACCAGGGCCCCAGCATTTT	CSAADGPGPQHF
TRBV4-3	TRBD2	few	TRBJ2-2	TGCGCCAGCAGCCAAGATATCCTAGCGGGGGGTAACACCGGGGAGCTGTTTTTT	CASSQDILAGGNTGELFF
TRBV3-1	TRBD1	many	TRBJ1-2	TGTGCCAGCAGCCAAGTATCACAGGGGGCGGCTGGCTACACCTTC	CASSQVSQGAAGYTF
TRBV29-1	-	-	TRBJ1-2	TGCAGCGTCTGGGGTTCCTCTGGCTACAACTTC	CSVWGSSGYNF
TRBV7-2	TRBD1	-	TRBJ1-1	TGTGCCAGCAGCGTAACCGGGACAGGGGTGGGCGCTTTCTTT	CASSVTGTGVGAFF
TRBV2	-	many	TRBJ2-4	TGTGCCAGCAGCGCGACAGGTACAACCAAAAACATTCAGTACTTC	CASSATGTTKNIQYF
TRBV19	TRBD1	many	TRBJ2-2	TGTGCCAGTAGTCGAGGGACAGCCACCGGGGAGCTGTTTTTT	CASSRGTATGELFF
TRBV7-8	-	many	TRBJ2-4	TGTGCCAGCAGCTTAGAGGCGGGGGCGATAGCCAAAAACATTCAGTACTTC	CASSLEAGAIAKNIQYF
TRBV4-2	TRBD1	many	TRBJ1-1	TGTGCCAGCAGCCAGAGGACAGGTAACACTGAAGCTTTCTTT	CASSQRTGNTEAFF
TRBV18	-	many	TRBJ1-6	TGTGCCAGCTCACCAGGACCGTTACATTATAATTCACCCCTCCACTTT	CASSPGPLHYNSPLHF
TRBV28	-	few	TRBJ2-7	TGTGCCAGCAGTTTGTATGCAGGGGTATACGAGCAGTACTTC	CASSLYAGVYEQYF
TRBV28	-	-	TRBJ2-6	TGTGCCAGCAGTTTACCTGGGGCCGACGTCCTGACTTTC	CASSLPGADVLTF
TRBV7-8	-	-	TRBJ1-3	TGTGCCAGCAGCTTACTTAGGTTTTCAGGAAACACCATATATTTT	CASSLLRFSGNTIYF
TRBV12-3/TRBV12-4	TRBD1	-	TRBJ1-2	TGTGCCAGCAGCAGAGGGACAGCGGGCTATGGCTACACCTTC	CASSRGTAGYGYTF
TRBV6-2/TRBV6-3	-	many	TRBJ1-1	TGTGCCAGCAGTTACCAGTACAGCTCGGACACTGAAGCTTTCTTT	CASSYQYSSDTEAFF
TRBV20-1	TRBD1	many	TRBJ1-5	TGCAGTGCTAGGGTGGCGACAGGGACTAGCAATCAGCCCCAGCATTTT	CSARVATGTSNQPQHF
TRBV6-5	TRBD1	many	TRBJ1-5	TGTGCCAGCAGTTTTAGGGGACAGGGGCATCAGCCCCAGCATTTT	CASSFRGQGHQPQHF
TRBV20-1	TRBD1	many	TRBJ1-2	TGCAGTGCTAGCCGACAGGGGGCGGCGAGTGGCTACACCTTC	CSASRQGAASGYTF
TRBV30	-	many	TRBJ1-3	TGTGCCTGGAACAGCGGGTCCTCTGGAAACACCATATATTTT	CAWNSGSSGNTIYF
TRBV7-2	TRBD1	many	TRBJ1-2	TGTGCCAGCAGCTTAGGGGGACAGTATGGCTACACCTTC	CASSLGGQYGYTF
TRBV7-8	TRBD1	many	TRBJ2-6	TGTGCCAGCGAACCAAACAGGGGCGGTGGGGCCAACGTCCTGACTTTC	CASEPNRGGGANVLTF
TRBV12-3/TRBV12-4	-	many	TRBJ2-5	TGTGCCAGCAGACGCGGCAACATAGGGGGGACCCAGTACTTC	CASRRGNIGGTQYF
TRBV19	-	many	TRBJ1-2	TGTGCCAGTAGTATCGACCAACCCTACTATGGCTACACCTTC	CASSIDQPYYGYTF
TRBV18	-	many	TRBJ1-1	TGTGCCAGCTCACCACTGTTGGAGAACACTGAAGCTTTCTTT	CASSPLLENTEAFF
TRBV2	TRBD1	many	TRBJ2-7	TGTGCCAGCAGGGCGAGGACAGGGGTTTTCGACGAGCAGTACTTC	CASRARTGVFDEQYF
TRBV28	-	few	TRBJ2-7	TGTGCCAGCAGTCCCCCAGGGGTCTACGAGCAGTACTTC	CASSPPGVYEQYF
TRBV13	TRBD1	many	TRBJ2-7	TGTGCCAGCAGCCCCGCCCCCGGGACAGGGGGCTACGAGCAGTACTTC	CASSPAPGTGGYEQYF
TRBV6-2/TRBV6-3	-	many	TRBJ1-1	TGTGCCAGCAGCTTGGGGGGGTATGCTGTGGAAGCTTTCTTT	CASSLGGYAVEAFF
TRBV6-2/TRBV6-3	-	many	TRBJ1-2	TGTGCCAGCAGCGAGATGACGGATCCTCCCCTTAACTATGGCTACACCTTC	CASSEMTDPPLNYGYTF